This T cell receptor beta chain appears in the sequencing data of a study of blood T cell repertoires in COVID-19. Background on the study: Some COVID-19 samples were acute and others convalescent; all came from the United States, Italy and Spain.

Per the authors' pipeline: The authors estimated nucleated cell counts from reference gene primer amplification. Here immunoSEQ multiplex PCR was the method, and the copy in TCRdb shows in-frame clones only, minus some. V, J and clone size were drawn from that table, and D and trimming were deduced from the DNA. Altogether 370,000 or so clones are present, roughly four fifths being singletons, with the ten largest covering about 1%. From germline, CDR1 is KGHDR and CDR2 SFDVKD. This CDR3 is 14 amino acids long. V was trimmed by 5 bases and J by 3 bases, leaving 10 bases between them. The clonotype was recovered from a human donor with acute or convalescent COVID-19. The donor label of this sample is uncertain. Sequenced: peripheral blood. The rearrangement links TRBV24-1 to TRBJ1-5; no clear D gene. The CDR3 region is CATSAYVSNQPQHF. The CDR3 DNA follows: TGTGCCACCAGTGCCTACGTGTCCAATCAGCCCCAGCATTTT.